Listed below are T cell receptor beta chains from one sample, sequenced in a study of blood T cell repertoires in COVID-19. TCRdb's table, derived via immunoSEQ multiplex PCR, lists solely in-frame clones and lacks some. The data hold some 130,000 clones, with 84% observed a single time. The sequencing input was PBMCs or T cells enriched from blood (not recorded which). These receptors were obtained from a man aged 35-49 years with acute COVID-19. Each CDR3 is given with its conserved first and last residue. The order of the fields is J gene, D gene, V gene, clone size, CDR3 DNA, CDR3 protein. The D gene is left open where the match is weak. A clone size is listed for some rows: how often the clone was seen (once, few, many), or a class if it is expanded.

TRBJ1-2 TRBD1 TRBV9 NA TGTGCCAGCAGCGGAAGCCTTACTGCAGGGGGCAACTATGGCTACACCTTC CASSGSLTAGGNYGYTF
TRBJ2-3 NA TRBV5-1 NA TGCGCCAGCAGCTTGGGGGCTAGCTCCCCAGATACGCAGTATTTT CASSLGASSPDTQYF
TRBJ2-5 NA TRBV5-4 NA TGTGCCAGCAGCTTTGGAGGGATGGAGACCCAGTACTTC CASSFGGMETQYF
TRBJ2-2 TRBD1 TRBV18 NA TGTGCCAGCTCACCGACAGGGGCGGTAGACACCGGGGAGCTGTTTTTT CASSPTGAVDTGELFF
TRBJ1-1 NA TRBV19 NA TGTGCCAGTAGTATAGATCAGTTTGAAGCTTTCTTT CASSIDQFEAFF
TRBJ2-2 TRBD1 TRBV18 NA TGTGCCAGCTCGCGAACCGGGACAGGGGGCACCGGGGAGCTGTTTTTT CASSRTGTGGTGELFF
TRBJ2-7 NA TRBV11-2 NA TGTGCCAGCAGCTTAGTACCTAGGACCGGGGTCTACGAGCAGTACTTC CASSLVPRTGVYEQYF
TRBJ2-7 NA TRBV2 few TGTGCCAGCAGTGAATATAAGACTACGAGAACCTACGAGCAGTACTTC CASSEYKTTRTYEQYF
TRBJ2-1 NA TRBV30 NA TGTGCCTCCGAGGGGGAGGGCAAAAATGAGCAGTTCTTC CASEGEGKNEQFF
TRBJ2-1 TRBD2 TRBV29-1 once TGCAGCGTAGCGGGACTAGCGGGAAATGAGCAGTTCTTC CSVAGLAGNEQFF
TRBJ1-5 NA TRBV19 NA TGTGCCAGTAGTATAAAGAGGCAGGGGCGTCAGCCCCAGCATTTT CASSIKRQGRQPQHF
TRBJ1-2 NA TRBV4-1 NA TGCGCCAGCAGCCAAGATGGCAGGCCCATCTATGGCTACACCTTC CASSQDGRPIYGYTF
TRBJ1-2 TRBD1 TRBV5-1 NA TGCGCCAGCAGCTGGGGACAGGGGGCGAGCGGCTACACCTTC CASSWGQGASGYTF
TRBJ1-5 TRBD1 TRBV28 once TGTGCCAGCGCCCTGGGACAGAGCAATCAGCCCCAGCATTTT CASALGQSNQPQHF
TRBJ2-1 TRBD1 TRBV7-9 NA TGTGCCAGCAGCGTGTGGGACAGGGGCTACAATGAGCAGTTCTTC CASSVWDRGYNEQFF
TRBJ1-3 TRBD1 TRBV7-6 few TGTGCCAGCAGACGGGACAGCTCTGGAAACACCATATATTTT CASRRDSSGNTIYF
TRBJ1-4 TRBD1 TRBV28 NA TGTGCCAGCAGTTTGAACAGGGGACTGTTTTTT CASSLNRGLFF
TRBJ1-1 NA TRBV28 NA TGTGCCAGCAAAGCGGAGTTCACTGAAGCTTTCTTT CASKAEFTEAFF
TRBJ1-1 NA TRBV3-1/TRBV3-2 few TGTGCCAGCAGCCAACAGGGCGTGAACACTGAAGCTTTCTTT CASSQQGVNTEAFF
TRBJ2-1 TRBD2 TRBV28 NA TGTGCCAGCAGTTTGGTGGGACTACGCAATGAGCAGTTCTTC CASSLVGLRNEQFF
TRBJ2-2 TRBD1 TRBV7-2 few TGTGCCAGCAGCTCTGGGACAGGGGGTTTTGGGGAGCTGTTTTTT CASSSGTGGFGELFF
TRBJ1-2 TRBD1 TRBV2 NA TGTGCCAGCAGCGAGCCGACAGGGGACTATGGCTACACCTTC CASSEPTGDYGYTF
TRBJ2-7 NA TRBV15 NA TGTGCCACCAGCAGAGATCTGAGCTCCTACGAGCAGTACTTC CATSRDLSSYEQYF
TRBJ2-7 TRBD1 TRBV5-6 NA TGTGCCAGCAGTAGGGACAGCTTGTACGAGCAGTACTTC CASSRDSLYEQYF
TRBJ2-3 TRBD2 TRBV6-6 NA TGTGCCAGCAGTCCACTAGCGGGAGGGCCATCTAGCACAGATACGCAGTATTTT CASSPLAGGPSSTDTQYF
TRBJ2-5 TRBD2 TRBV9 once TGTGCCAGCACCCCCGCCCTCGGGACTAAAGAGACCCAGTACTTC CASTPALGTKETQYF
TRBJ1-2 NA TRBV4-3 NA TGCGCCAGCAGCCAAGAAAGGAGAACCCACTATGGCTACACCTTC CASSQERRTHYGYTF
TRBJ1-2 TRBD1 TRBV28 NA TGTGCCAGCAGTTCACAGGGGGCGTTCCTCTTCTATGGCTACACCTTC CASSSQGAFLFYGYTF
TRBJ2-1 NA TRBV9 many TGTGCCAGCAGCGTAGGCGGGACTGTCTCCTACAATGAGCAGTTCTTC CASSVGGTVSYNEQFF
TRBJ2-3 TRBD2 TRBV11-3 NA TGTGCCAGCAGCCCCGGGGAGCGGGGGTTCACAGATACGCAGTATTTT CASSPGERGFTDTQYF
TRBJ2-7 NA TRBV28 NA TGTGCCAGCAGTTTAAACAGGGATAAATCCTACGAGCAGTACTTC CASSLNRDKSYEQYF
TRBJ2-5 NA TRBV6-5 NA TGTGCCAGCAGACCCTCAAGGGGAGAGACCCAGTACTTC CASRPSRGETQYF
TRBJ1-1 NA TRBV28 NA TGTGCCAGCAGCCTCAAAATTCCCAGGCGGGGTACTGAAGCTTTCTTT CASSLKIPRRGTEAFF
TRBJ2-7 TRBD1 TRBV5-4 NA TGTGCCAGCAGGCGACAGGGATACAGCGAGCAGTACTTC CASRRQGYSEQYF
TRBJ1-1 NA TRBV3-1/TRBV3-2 NA TGTGCCAGCAGCCAAGGACAGCAGAACACTGAAGCTTTCTTT CASSQGQQNTEAFF
TRBJ2-1 NA TRBV27 NA TGTGCCAGCAGCCTGTCGGTGGCGGGATTTTACAATGAGCAGTTCTTC CASSLSVAGFYNEQFF
TRBJ2-1 TRBD2 TRBV4-3 many TGCGCCAGCAGCCAAGATCCGTCTAGCGGGAGTCGGGAGCAGTTCTTC CASSQDPSSGSREQFF
TRBJ2-4 NA TRBV18 NA TGTGCCAGCTCACCACCGTCGTTAGCCAAAAACATTCAGTACTTC CASSPPSLAKNIQYF
TRBJ1-2 NA TRBV19 NA TGTGCCAGTAGTATAAACCCAGACTATGGCTACACCTTC CASSINPDYGYTF
TRBJ2-7 TRBD1 TRBV11-3 NA TGTGCCAGCAGCCCGGGACAGGCAACCTACGAGCAGTACTTC CASSPGQATYEQYF
TRBJ2-3 NA TRBV9 few TGTGCCAGCAGCGCCTCTCTTCCAGATACGCAGTATTTT CASSASLPDTQYF
TRBJ2-5 NA TRBV7-2 NA TGTGCCAGCACCAACTACCAAGAGACCCAGTACTTC CASTNYQETQYF
TRBJ1-1 NA TRBV5-1 NA TGCGCCAGCACGAACTCCGGGGGGAGACTCATGAACACTGAAGCTTTCTTT CASTNSGGRLMNTEAFF
TRBJ1-5 NA TRBV10-3 NA TGTGCCATCAGTGAGTCTGCCGTTTCGGAGCCCCAGCATTTT CAISESAVSEPQHF
TRBJ2-7 TRBD1 TRBV3-1/TRBV3-2 NA TGTGCCAGCAGCCCGCCGGGACAGACCGACTACGAGCAGTACTTC CASSPPGQTDYEQYF
TRBJ1-1 NA TRBV3-1/TRBV3-2 NA TGTGCCAGCAGCCCCATCCACACCTCCGAAGCTTTCTTT CASSPIHTSEAFF